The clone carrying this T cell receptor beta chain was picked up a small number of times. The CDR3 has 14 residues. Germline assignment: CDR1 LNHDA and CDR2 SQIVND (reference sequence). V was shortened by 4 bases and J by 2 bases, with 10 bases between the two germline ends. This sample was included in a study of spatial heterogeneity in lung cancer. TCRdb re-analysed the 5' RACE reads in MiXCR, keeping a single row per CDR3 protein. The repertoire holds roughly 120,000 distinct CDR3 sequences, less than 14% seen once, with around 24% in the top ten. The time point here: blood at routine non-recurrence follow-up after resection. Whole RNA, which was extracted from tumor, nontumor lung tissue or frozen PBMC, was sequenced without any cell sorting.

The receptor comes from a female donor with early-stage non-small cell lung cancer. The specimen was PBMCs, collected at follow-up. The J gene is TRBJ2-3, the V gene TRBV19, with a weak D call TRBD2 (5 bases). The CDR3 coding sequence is TGTGCCAGTAGTACACGGGATTTCACAGATACGCAGTATTTT. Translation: CASSTRDFTDTQYF.